These 29 T cell receptor beta chains came from one sample sequenced in a study of beta chain features in type 1 diabetes. As every portion of the isolated RNA was reverse transcribed, the sequencing read expressed TCRB transcripts. TCRdb keeps only in-frame clones here, not all; method: immunoSEQ multiplex PCR. Here the sample spans a few hundred thousand clones, less than 15% being singletons. The sample comprised naive CD4+ T cells from blood. These receptors were taken from a woman aged 18-35 years in good health.

In its sample, this clone was seen a few times. Other DNA variants within this sample encode the same CDR3. CDR3 DNA sequence: TGTGCCAGCTCCCCGGACAGCTATGGCTACACCTTC. Translating it yields CASSPDSYGYTF. The chain recombines TRBV18 with TRBJ1-2; TRBD1 might be the D (6 bases). The V and J ends lost 6 bases and 4 bases respectively, with 9 bases between them. Germline CDR1 is KGHSH and CDR2 is LQKENI. This CDR3 spans 12 amino acids.

This chain uses TRBV5-1 with TRBJ1-5; 8 bases agree with TRBD1. Germline loops: CDR1 SGHRS, CDR2 YFSETQ. J gave up 2 bases and V 4 bases, and 2 bases lay outside the gene matches. The CDR3 extends over 14 amino acids. CDR3 nucleotides: TGCGCCAGCAGCCAGACAGGGGGCAATCAGCCCCAGCATTTT. Its protein is CASSQTGGNQPQHF.

A few counts support this clone. The chain couples TRBV11-3 to TRBJ2-3; 7 nucleotides match TRBD1. CDR3 length equals 15 residues. Germline V gene lookup returns CDR1 SGHNT and CDR2 YENEEA. Unmatched junction bases numbered 5, after V lost 4 bases and J lost 1 base. The DNA of the CDR3 is TGTGCCAGCAGCTCACAGGGGAAGGGCACAGATACGCAGTATTTT. Its translation: CASSSQGKGTDTQYF.

This clone came up a few times. This chain uses TRBV29-1 with TRBJ1-1, with 7 nucleotides matching TRBD1. J lost 1 base, V lost 5 bases, and 7 bases had no gene match. CDR3 length equals 14 residues. Germline assignment: CDR1 SQVTM and CDR2 ANQGSEA. CDR3 amino acids: CSVKIQGTNTEAFF. The DNA of the CDR3 is TGCAGCGTTAAAATACAGGGGACGAACACTGAAGCTTTCTTT.

This clone was found a few times. The chain recombines TRBV5-1 with TRBJ2-2, with a possible D match to TRBD1 (6 bases). The germline V gene encodes CDR1 SGHRS and CDR2 YFSETQ. The V and J ends lost 3 bases and 1 base respectively, with 7 bases between them. The CDR3 consists of 14 residues. The CDR3 here is CASSWTVNTGELFF. CDR3 DNA sequence: TGCGCCAGCAGCTGGACAGTGAACACCGGGGAGCTGTTTTTT.

The sample holds a few counts of this clone. The V gene is TRBV30, the J gene TRBJ1-2; 9 bases align to TRBD1. J lost 4 bases, V lost 3 bases, and 3 bases had no gene match. Germline lookup yields CDR1 GTSNPN and CDR2 SVGIG (reference sequence). CDR3 length: 13 residues. This CDR3 is CAWRGTGSYGYTF. Here the CDR3 DNA reads TGTGCCTGGAGGGGGACAGGGAGCTATGGCTACACCTTC. The full variable domain, completed using reference TRBV30 and TRBJ1-2, is SQTIHQWPATLVQPVGSPLSLECTVEGTSNPNLYWYRQAAGRGLQLLFYSVGIGQISSEVPQNLSASRPQDRQFILSSKKLLLSDSGFYLCAWRGTGSYGYTFGSGTRLTVV.

J is TRBJ2-5 and V is TRBV2, with 10 bases fitting TRBD2. Trimming at V came to 7 bases and at J to 4 bases, leaving 6 bases not matched to a gene. Germline CDR1 and CDR2: SNHLY and FYNNEI. This CDR3 has 14 amino acids. CDR3 amino acids: CASKEREGVETQYF. The CDR3 DNA reads TGTGCCAGCAAAGAGCGGGAGGGTGTAGAGACCCAGTACTTC.

This clone was detected only a few times. Written as DNA, the CDR3 is TGTGCCAGCAGCGTAGATGAGAACTATGGCTACACCTTC. It is translated as CASSVDENYGYTF. The rearrangement links TRBV9 to TRBJ1-2; no clear D. V lost 0 bases and J lost 2, with 5 bases in between. This CDR3 is built from 13 residues. Per germline, CDR1 SGDLS and CDR2 YYNGEE.

V gene TRBV7-9 combines with J gene TRBJ1-2; TRBD1 aligns across 7 bases. The germline CDR1 and CDR2 sequences are SEHNR and FQNEAQ (reference sequence). There are 15 residues in the CDR3. Trimming removed 2 bases from V and 4 bases from J; junction bases left unmatched: 7. CDR3 loop: CASSLTLTGSYGYTF. The DNA for the CDR3 is TGTGCCAGCAGCTTAACCTTGACAGGGAGCTATGGCTACACCTTC.

The CDR3 loop reads CASSTSGVNEQFF. CDR3 coding DNA: TGTGCCAGCTCTACTAGCGGGGTCAATGAGCAGTTCTTC. This sequence joins TRBV5-4 and TRBJ2-1; 10 bases are a match to TRBD2. Trimming took 7 bases from V and 6 from J; bases not matched to a gene: 4. Looked up from germline, CDR1 is SGHNT and CDR2 is YYREEE (reference sequence). The CDR3 has 13 residues. Together with reference TRBV5-4 and TRBJ2-1, the CDR3 gives the full variable domain: ETGVTQSPTHLIKTRGQQVTLRCSSQSGHNTVSWYQQALGQGPQFIFQYYREEENGRGNFPPRFSGLQFPNYSSELNVNALELDDSALYLCASSTSGVNEQFFGPGTRLTVL.

This clone was found a few times. The rearrangement uses TRBV9 and TRBJ2-7; 7 nucleotides align to TRBD2. CDR1 SGDLS and CDR2 YYNGEE come from the germline V gene. V dropped 0 bases and J dropped 4; count of bases not matched to a gene: 7. This CDR3 contains 15 residues. In DNA, the CDR3 is TGTGCCAGCAGCGTAGCGACCGGGACTATGTACGAGCAGTACTTC. Translation gives CASSVATGTMYEQYF.

This clone was seen a few times. The genes are TRBV9 and TRBJ2-7, with unresolved D. Germline CDR1 and CDR2: SGDLS and YYNGEE. This CDR3 comprises 15 residues. The ends were cut back, 0 bases at V and 3 bases at J, with 13 bases in the middle. The CDR3 region is CASSVAEARVYEQYF. CDR3 bases: TGTGCCAGCAGCGTAGCTGAGGCCCGAGTCTACGAGCAGTACTTC. Complete variable domain (other parts from reference TRBV9 and TRBJ2-7): DSGVTQTPKHLITATGQRVTLRCSPRSGDLSVYWYQQSLDQGLQFLIQYYNGEERAKGNILERFSAQQFPDLHSELNLSSLELGDSALYFCASSVAEARVYEQYFGPGTRLTVT.

The V and J genes are TRBV2 and TRBJ2-1; 8 bases match TRBD2. The CDR3 spans 16 residues. J gave up 0 bases and V 4 bases, and 5 bases lay outside the gene matches. Germline CDR1 SNHLY, CDR2 FYNNEI. CDR3 bases: TGTGCCAGCAGTGGTCGCCTAGCGGGCTCCTACAATGAGCAGTTCTTC. Encoded protein: CASSGRLAGSYNEQFF.

This chain connects TRBV4-2 to TRBJ2-6, with 7 bases fitting TRBD2. Germline assignment: CDR1 LGHNA and CDR2 YNFKEQ. V trimming: 1 base; J trimming: 2 bases; junction bases outside the gene matches: 14. This CDR3 is 20 amino acids long. The CDR3 nucleotides read TGTGCCAGCAGCCAAGTAAAAGGGACTTTCCGGGGGGCTGGGGCCAACGTCCTGACTTTC. It codes for CASSQVKGTFRGAGANVLTF.

This clone has only a few counts. The chain carries TRBV4-3 and TRBJ2-7; TRBD1 aligns across 8 bases. The V and J ends lost 8 bases and 3 bases, in that order; junction bases with no gene match: 12. The CDR3 contains 15 residues. Germline CDR1 is LGHNA and CDR2 is YSLEER. As DNA, the CDR3 is TGCGCCAGCGCACTTTACGGGACAGGCCACTACGAGCAGTACTTC. It yields the protein CASALYGTGHYEQYF.

The chain carries TRBV5-1 and TRBJ2-5; D call uncertain. This CDR3 is 12 amino acids long. V was shortened by 4 bases and J by 5 bases, with 9 bases between the two germline ends. Germline assignment: CDR1 SGHRS and CDR2 YFSETQ. The CDR3 bases are TGCGCCAGCAGCGAAGCGATGGAGACCCAGTACTTC. Its protein is CASSEAMETQYF.

The chain carries TRBV9 and TRBJ1-5, with D possibly being TRBD1 (5 bases). V was cut by 0 bases and J by 4 bases, with 11 bases left in between. Germline lookup yields CDR1 SGDLS and CDR2 YYNGEE. There are 15 residues in the CDR3. The CDR3 region has the DNA TGTGCCAGCAGCGTAGAGGGGTCGAGAAATCAGCCCCAGCATTTT. Translating it yields CASSVEGSRNQPQHF.

This clone was seen only a few times. V and J are TRBV7-9 and TRBJ2-1; D might be TRBD2 (6 bases). Germline CDR1 reads SEHNR; CDR2 reads FQNEAQ (reference sequence). Trimming removed 5 bases from V and 4 bases from J, with 18 bases in between. This CDR3 spans 16 amino acids. The DNA of the CDR3 is TGTGCCAGCAGCCTCAGACAGACCGGGGGTTACAATGAGCAGTTCTTC. This sequence encodes CASSLRQTGGYNEQFF.

This clone was found a few times. The chain joins TRBV7-2 to TRBJ1-5, with 7 bases matching TRBD1. The CDR3 extends over 16 amino acids. V lost 1 base to trimming and J lost 7 bases; unmatched junction nucleotides: 10. Germline V gives CDR1 SGHTA, CDR2 FQGNSA. The CDR3 loop reads CASSLVAGGIGQPQHF. The CDR3 coding sequence is TGTGCCAGCAGCTTAGTGGCAGGGGGAATAGGACAGCCCCAGCATTTT.

This clone was picked up a small number of times. The V gene is TRBV15, the J gene TRBJ1-1; 10 nucleotides match TRBD1. Losses at the gene ends were 1 base for V and 9 bases for J; bases not matched to a gene: 8. This CDR3 comprises 15 residues. Germline V CDR1 and CDR2: LNHNV, YYDKDF (reference sequence). Written as DNA, the CDR3 is TGTGCCACCAGCAGAGCCGTGGGGACAGGGGAAAAAGCTTTCTTT. Amino acids: CATSRAVGTGEKAFF.

The sample holds a few counts of this clone. The chain couples TRBV6-5 to TRBJ2-5, with D unclear. Looked up from germline, CDR1 is MNHEY and CDR2 is SVGAGI. This CDR3 spans 13 amino acids. V was shortened by 4 bases and J by 3 bases, with 9 bases between the two germline ends. The DNA of the CDR3 is TGTGCCAGCAGTTCCCAGGCCGAAGAGACCCAGTACTTC. Residues: CASSSQAEETQYF.

This clone has more than one count but fewer than ten. V and J are TRBV11-2 and TRBJ2-1, with D perhaps matching TRBD2 (7 bases). This CDR3 has 15 residues. Germline loops: CDR1 SGHAT, CDR2 FQNNGV. V was clipped by 5 bases and J by 7 bases, with 18 bases between them. CDR3 amino acids: CASSPSTRGLNEQFF. In DNA, the CDR3 is TGTGCCAGCAGCCCCTCCACGCGGGGGCTTAATGAGCAGTTCTTC.

This clone has more than one count but fewer than ten. The rearrangement uses TRBV7-2 and TRBJ2-3, with unresolved D. The CDR3 totals 13 residues. Deletions cut 8 bases from V and 4 bases from J, with 13 bases between. CDR1 is SGHTA, CDR2 FQGNSA, per germline. In nucleotides, the CDR3 is TGTGCCAGCCTCGTACCGCCGGCAGATACGCAGTATTTT. Amino acid sequence: CASLVPPADTQYF. The whole variable domain, remainder taken from reference TRBV7-2 and TRBJ2-3, is GAGVSQSPSNKVTEKGKDVELRCDPISGHTALYWYRQSLGQGLEFLIYFQGNSAPDKSGLPSDRFSAERTGGSVSTLTIQRTQQEDSAVYLCASLVPPADTQYFGPGTRLTVL.

The chain couples TRBV5-4 to TRBJ1-1; D gene ambiguous. The CDR3 has 13 residues. V was pared by 0 bases and J by 5 bases, with 8 bases between. CDR1 and CDR2 (germline): SGHNT, YYREEE (reference sequence). Here the CDR3 DNA reads TGTGCCAGCAGCTTGGCGGGGAGGACTGAAGCTTTCTTT. This encodes CASSLAGRTEAFF.

This clone showed up just a few times. J is TRBJ2-2 and V is TRBV4-2, with 9 positions matching TRBD1. Germline trimming cut 3 bases from V and 6 bases from J; bases unmatched to any gene: 5. Germline V gives CDR1 LGHNA, CDR2 YNFKEQ. The CDR3 spans 15 residues. Here the CDR3 DNA reads TGTGCCAGCAGCCAGGGACAGGGAATCCCCGGGGAGCTGTTTTTT. Residues: CASSQGQGIPGELFF.

The chain is built from TRBV7-3 and TRBJ1-1; D is ambiguous. In germline, CDR1 is SGHTA, CDR2 FQGTGA. V lost 3 bases to trimming and J lost 5 bases, with 10 bases between them. The CDR3 extends over 13 amino acids. The CDR3 is CASSLNVRTEAFF. CDR3 DNA: TGTGCCAGCAGCTTGAACGTGAGAACTGAAGCTTTCTTT.

V and J are TRBV30 and TRBJ2-3, with 14 bases identical to TRBD2. Trimming took 5 bases from V and 2 from J; bases not matched to a gene: 12. The CDR3 has 18 residues. CDR1 is GTSNPN, CDR2 SVGIG, per germline (reference sequence). CDR3 region: CAWGTSGGRRGNTDTQYF. As DNA, the CDR3 is TGTGCCTGGGGGACTAGCGGGGGAAGACGGGGAAACACAGATACGCAGTATTTT.

Worth noting for this clone: This specimen includes other DNA sequences encoding the same CDR3. The J gene is TRBJ2-5, the V gene TRBV2, with D uncertain. Germline CDR1 SNHLY, CDR2 FYNNEI. This CDR3 spans 14 amino acids. V was trimmed by 3 bases and J by 2 bases, leaving 10 bases between them. CDR3 sequence: CASSEGRSQETQYF. The CDR3 nucleotides read TGTGCCAGCAGTGAGGGCAGATCTCAAGAGACCCAGTACTTC.

The chain carries TRBV15 and TRBJ1-5; no clear D gene. Germline V gene sequence: CDR1 LNHNV, CDR2 YYDKDF (reference sequence). The CDR3 contains 15 residues. V shed 0 bases and J shed 3 bases, with 9 bases lying between them. The CDR3 DNA reads as TGTGCCACCAGCAGAGATTCAGTGTACAATCAGCCCCAGCATTTT. Translated: CATSRDSVYNQPQHF.